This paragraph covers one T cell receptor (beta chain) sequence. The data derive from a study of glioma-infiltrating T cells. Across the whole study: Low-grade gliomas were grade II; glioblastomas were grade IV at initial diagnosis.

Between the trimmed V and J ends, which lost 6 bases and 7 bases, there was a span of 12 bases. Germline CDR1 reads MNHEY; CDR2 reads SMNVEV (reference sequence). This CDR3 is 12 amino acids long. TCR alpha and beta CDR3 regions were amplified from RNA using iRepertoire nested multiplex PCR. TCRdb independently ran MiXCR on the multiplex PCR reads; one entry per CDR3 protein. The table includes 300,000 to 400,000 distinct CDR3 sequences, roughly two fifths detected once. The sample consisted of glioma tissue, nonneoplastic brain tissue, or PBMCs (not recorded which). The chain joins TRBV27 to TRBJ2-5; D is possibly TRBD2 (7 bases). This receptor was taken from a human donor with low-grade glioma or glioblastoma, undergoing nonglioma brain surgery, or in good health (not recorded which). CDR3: CASSWGGRTQYF. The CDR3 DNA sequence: TGTGCCAGCAGCTGGGGGGGCAGGACCCAGTACTTC.